Each of the 27 T cell receptor beta chains below was sequenced from the same sample in a study of cytomegalovirus exposure and HLA in healthy donors. PCR primers comprised 60 Vbeta and 13 Jbeta primers. TCRdb's copy holds only in-frame clones and misses some; the assay was immunoSEQ multiplex PCR. The sample holds roughly 160,000 clones, over 80% seen once. The specimen was PBMCs. These receptors were obtained from a boy between 2 and 10 years old in good health and CMV-seronegative.

The chain is built from TRBV7-2 and TRBJ1-1; D call uncertain. The CDR3 runs to 14 residues. Germline V CDR1 and CDR2: SGHTA, FQGNSA. V lost 5 bases and J lost 1, with 11 bases in between. The DNA of the CDR3 is TGTGCCAGCAGCCTAGAACTCGAGAACACTGAAGCTTTCTTT. Its protein is CASSLELENTEAFF.

This clone appeared a few times. The chain employs TRBV27 and TRBJ2-5; 7 nucleotides line up with TRBD2. TRBJ2-7 explains the end of the DNA better; the J call may be wrong. The CDR3 length is 14 residues. The germline gives CDR1 MNHEY, CDR2 SMNVEV (reference sequence). CDR3 sequence: CASSYGGNSYEQYF. DNA of the CDR3: TGTGCCAGCAGTTACGGGGGGAACTCCTACGAGCAGTACTTC.

This chain uses TRBV2 with TRBJ2-2; 7 bases are shared with TRBD2. The CDR3 has 13 residues. J lost 6 bases, V lost 6 bases, and 4 bases had no gene match. Germline CDR1 is SNHLY and CDR2 is FYNNEI. CDR3 sequence: CASRTSRPGELFF. For the CDR3, the DNA is TGTGCCAGCAGGACTAGCCGTCCCGGGGAGCTGTTTTTT.

In this sample, this clone turned up once. The rearrangement joins TRBV5-1 to TRBJ1-4; D gene ambiguous. CDR1 is SGHRS and CDR2 is YFSETQ in the germline V gene. Deletions cut 4 bases from V and 7 bases from J, with 11 bases between. The length of the CDR3 is 13 residues. The CDR3: CASSPGEGEKLFF. In DNA form, the CDR3 reads TGCGCCAGCAGCCCTGGTGAGGGTGAAAAACTGTTTTTT.

The chain couples TRBV9 to TRBJ1-3; D call uncertain. V was shortened by 0 bases and J by 0 bases, with 4 bases between the two germline ends. Germline V gene lookup returns CDR1 SGDLS and CDR2 YYNGEE. The CDR3 runs to 14 residues. CDR3 sequence reads: CASSVALSGNTIYF. The CDR3 region has the DNA TGTGCCAGCAGCGTAGCACTCTCTGGAAACACCATATATTTT.

The chain has TRBV9 and TRBJ1-1; TRBD1 agrees at 9 bases. This CDR3 has 14 residues. Germline values: CDR1 SGDLS, CDR2 YYNGEE. The junction had 3 bases not matched to a gene; V was cut back by 3 bases and J by 3 bases. The CDR3 loop is CASSGTGAYTEAFF. The CDR3 DNA sequence: TGTGCCAGCAGCGGGACAGGGGCCTACACTGAAGCTTTCTTT. Based on the CDR3 plus reference TRBV9 and TRBJ1-1, the full variable domain is DSGVTQTPKHLITATGQRVTLRCSPRSGDLSVYWYQQSLDQGLQFLIQYYNGEERAKGNILERFSAQQFPDLHSELNLSSLELGDSALYFCASSGTGAYTEAFFGQGTRLTVV.

This clone appeared a few times. This chain joins TRBV19 and TRBJ1-2; possibly TRBD1 for D (5 bases). Trimming pared 11 bases from V and 4 bases from J, leaving 17 bases between. CDR1 is LNHDA, CDR2 SQIVND, per germline (reference sequence). The CDR3 contains 13 residues. The CDR3 nucleotides read TGTGCCTCCACTACCCCACAGGTCTATGGCTACACCTTC. Protein: CASTTPQVYGYTF.

This clone turned up a few times. This rearrangement joins TRBV30 to TRBJ2-6, with TRBD1 matching over 12 bases. The CDR3 spans 17 residues. Germline CDR1 reads GTSNPN; CDR2 reads SVGIG (reference sequence). The trim removed 4 bases at V and 3 bases at J, leaving 7 bases unmatched. The CDR3 DNA reads as TGTGCCTGGATGCCGGGACAGGGGGCGCTTGGGGCCAACGTCCTGACTTTC. Its translation: CAWMPGQGALGANVLTF.

The chain links TRBV29-1 to TRBJ1-1; no firm D call. The V end lost 7 bases, the J end lost 1 base, and 10 bases lay between the germline ends. Germline V gene lookup returns CDR1 SQVTM and CDR2 ANQGSEA. This CDR3 has 12 residues. CDR3 amino acids: CSAHPGNTEAFF. CDR3 nucleotide sequence: TGCAGCGCCCATCCAGGGAACACTGAAGCTTTCTTT. Full variable domain (remainder filled in from reference TRBV29-1 and TRBJ1-1): SAVISQKPSRDICQRGTSLTIQCQVDSQVTMMFWYRQQPGQSLTLIATANQGSEATYESGFVIDKFPISRPNLTFSTLTVSNMSPEDSSIYLCSAHPGNTEAFFGQGTRLTVV.

This chain uses TRBV6-1 with TRBJ1-6; D is uncertain. Germline V CDR1 and CDR2: MNHNS, SASEGT. Trimming shortened V by 4 bases and J by 7 bases, and 14 bases separated the two germline ends. This CDR3 has 15 residues. The CDR3 reads CASSVERMRNSPLHF. The CDR3 coding sequence is TGTGCCAGCAGTGTAGAAAGGATGAGGAATTCACCCCTCCACTTT.

The chain combines TRBV11-2 with TRBJ2-2; D is perhaps TRBD2 (5 bases). This CDR3 is 15 amino acids long. V was shortened by 1 base and J by 3 bases, with 9 bases between the two germline ends. Germline CDR1 and CDR2: SGHAT and FQNNGV. The CDR3 region has the DNA TGTGCCAGCAGCTTAGGGTTGAGGGACACCGGGGAGCTGTTTTTT. It yields the protein CASSLGLRDTGELFF.

This chain links TRBV5-4 with TRBJ2-3, with D possibly being TRBD1 (6 bases). Germline lookup yields CDR1 SGHNT and CDR2 YYREEE (reference sequence). The ends were cut back, 3 bases at V and 7 bases at J, with 15 bases in the middle. The CDR3 spans 14 residues. The CDR3 loop reads CASSSETGRNTQYF. The CDR3 nucleotides are TGTGCCAGCAGCTCAGAGACAGGACGGAATACGCAGTATTTT.

This clone was counted a few times. The V and J genes are TRBV27 and TRBJ2-1; 14 positions match TRBD2. Per germline, CDR1 MNHEY and CDR2 SMNVEV (reference sequence). Trimming cost V 5 bases and J 7 bases; bases outside gene matches: 7. CDR3 length: 16 residues. In nucleotides, the CDR3 is TGTGCCAGCAGTCCCCTACGGACTAGCGGGAGGAATGAGCAGTTCTTC. Translated, it gives CASSPLRTSGRNEQFF.

The chain employs TRBV5-1 and TRBJ2-1; no reliable D call. The CDR3 is 14 residues long. Germline V gene data show CDR1 as SGHRS and CDR2 as YFSETQ. V was trimmed by 4 bases and J by 4 bases, leaving 12 bases between them. As DNA, the CDR3 is TGCGCCAGCAGCCCGACCACAGCATACAATGAGCAGTTCTTC. Its translation is CASSPTTAYNEQFF.

This chain uses TRBV2 with TRBJ2-5, with a tentative D call TRBD2 (6 bases). The CDR3 has 14 amino acids. Trimming removed 3 bases at V and 4 bases at J, with 12 bases between. Germline CDR1 is SNHLY and CDR2 is FYNNEI. CDR3 in DNA: TGTGCCAGCAGTGATAGTCTAGCGAGAGAGACCCAGTACTTC. It encodes CASSDSLARETQYF.

V usage is TRBV4-3 and J usage is TRBJ2-7, with D tentatively TRBD1 (5 bases). Trimming pared 1 base from V and 4 bases from J, leaving 8 bases between. CDR3 length: 13 residues. CDR1 is LGHNA and CDR2 is YSLEER in the germline V gene. The CDR3 nucleotides read TGCGCCAGCAGCCAAGCAGGGTCATACGAGCAGTACTTC. Residues: CASSQAGSYEQYF.

The rearrangement uses TRBV4-2 and TRBJ2-5, with 7 nucleotides matching TRBD1. This CDR3 is built from 15 residues. The V gene's germline CDR1 is LGHNA and CDR2 YNFKEQ. Trimming took 0 bases from V and 2 from J; bases not matched to a gene: 3. In nucleotides, the CDR3 is TGTGCCAGCAGCCAAGATGGGACAGCTCAAGAGACCCAGTACTTC. This codes for CASSQDGTAQETQYF.

The chain is built from TRBV28 and TRBJ1-2; 10 nucleotides match TRBD1. The germline V gene has CDR1 MDHEN and CDR2 SYDVKM. The ends lost 3 bases at V and 7 bases at J; junction bases unmatched: 8. CDR3 length equals 15 residues. The CDR3 loop is CASSFTSTGGGGYTF. The CDR3 DNA follows: TGTGCCAGCAGTTTTACGTCGACAGGGGGCGGTGGCTACACCTTC.

A remark on this clone: At one end the junction does not follow the germline gene, possibly because of a read error. This chain connects TRBV6-4 to TRBJ1-1; 9 bases are shared with TRBD1. The CDR3 length is 17 residues. Germline lookup yields CDR1 MRHNA and CDR2 SNTAGT. The CDR3 coding sequence is TGTGCCAGCAGTCGGGACAGGGAAAGGTCCGTGAATACTGAAGCTTTCTTT. It encodes CASSRDRERSVNTEAFF.

The chain uses TRBV9 and TRBJ1-3, with D perhaps matching TRBD1 (6 bases). The V end lost 1 base, the J end lost 4 bases, and 12 bases lay between the germline ends. From germline, CDR1 is SGDLS and CDR2 YYNGEE. The CDR3 has 15 residues. CDR3 in DNA: TGTGCCAGCAGCGTATTGCGGGGGGCGGGAAACACCATATATTTT. This translates into CASSVLRGAGNTIYF.

This clone was counted once. The genes are TRBV19 and TRBJ2-7; TRBD1 aligns across 8 bases. The germline V gene has CDR1 LNHDA and CDR2 SQIVND (reference sequence). CDR3 size: 17 residues. The V segment lost 0 bases and the J segment 2 bases; nucleotides outside the gene matches: 9. CDR3 amino acids: CASSIDPGGASTYEQYF. CDR3 nucleotides: TGTGCCAGTAGTATAGATCCAGGGGGCGCCTCAACCTACGAGCAGTACTTC.

V usage is TRBV2 and J usage is TRBJ2-7; no reliable D call. The CDR3 totals 13 residues. The ends were cut back, 7 bases at V and 6 bases at J, with 16 bases in the middle. Germline loops: CDR1 SNHLY, CDR2 FYNNEI. CDR3 residues: CASTASVGGEQYF. The CDR3 region has the DNA TGTGCCAGCACCGCTTCTGTAGGCGGCGAGCAGTACTTC.

With respect to this clone: Other DNA sequences in the same sample also yield this CDR3. The V call is TRBV9, the J call TRBJ1-6; 11 bases line up with TRBD1. The CDR3 contains 14 residues. In germline, CDR1 is SGDLS, CDR2 YYNGEE. V was clipped by 2 bases and J by 9 bases; unmatched bases: 1. The CDR3 DNA sequence: TGTGCCAGCAGCGTTGGACAGGGGGCTTCACCCCTCCACTTT. As protein: CASSVGQGASPLHF.

CDR3 bases: TGCAGCGTTGGCGGACTAGCGGACCACCCTACGGCGGAGACCCAGTACTTC. Translated: CSVGGLADHPTAETQYF. The chain links TRBV29-1 to TRBJ2-5; 10 bases fit TRBD2. Germline V gives CDR1 SQVTM, CDR2 ANQGSEA. Germline trimming cut 4 bases from V and 5 bases from J; bases unmatched to any gene: 16. The CDR3 spans 17 residues.

The rearrangement joins TRBV5-8 to TRBJ2-3, with D hard to call. The CDR3 totals 11 residues. V lost 3 bases to trimming and J lost 10 bases, with 9 bases between them. Germline V lookup: CDR1 SGHTS, CDR2 YDEGEE. CDR3 sequence reads: CASSYDLAQYF. The DNA of the CDR3 is TGTGCCAGCAGCTACGACTTGGCGCAGTATTTT.

As DNA, the CDR3 is TGTGCCAGCAGTTACCTCGGACACTACGAGCAGTACTTC. Residues: CASSYLGHYEQYF. The chain links TRBV6-5 to TRBJ2-7, with a weak D call TRBD1 (5 bases). Germline CDR1 reads MNHEY; CDR2 reads SVGAGI. Trimming took 2 bases from V and 3 from J, leaving 8 bases between them. There are 13 residues in the CDR3.

The V gene is TRBV27, the J gene TRBJ1-6; a possible D gene is TRBD1 (5 bases). CDR3 length equals 18 residues. Per the germline V gene, CDR1 is MNHEY and CDR2 is SMNVEV (reference sequence). V was shortened by 6 bases and J by 0 bases, with 18 bases between the two germline ends. CDR3 region: CASRKTVTGRSYNSPLHF. Here the CDR3 DNA reads TGTGCCAGCAGGAAGACAGTAACGGGTCGCTCCTATAATTCACCCCTCCACTTT.